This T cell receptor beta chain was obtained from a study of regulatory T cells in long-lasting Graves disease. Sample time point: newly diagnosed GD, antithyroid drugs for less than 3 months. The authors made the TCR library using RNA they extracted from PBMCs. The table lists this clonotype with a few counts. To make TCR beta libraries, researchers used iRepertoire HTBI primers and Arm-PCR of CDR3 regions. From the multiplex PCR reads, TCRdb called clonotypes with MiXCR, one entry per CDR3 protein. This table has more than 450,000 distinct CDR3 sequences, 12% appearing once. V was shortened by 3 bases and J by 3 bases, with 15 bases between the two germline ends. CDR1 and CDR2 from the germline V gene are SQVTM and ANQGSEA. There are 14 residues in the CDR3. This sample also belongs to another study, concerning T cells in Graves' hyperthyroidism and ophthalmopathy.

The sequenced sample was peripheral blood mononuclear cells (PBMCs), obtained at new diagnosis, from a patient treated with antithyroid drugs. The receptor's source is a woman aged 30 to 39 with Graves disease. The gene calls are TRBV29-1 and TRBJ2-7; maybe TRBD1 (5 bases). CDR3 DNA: TGCAGCGTTGAGCTAGTGGGGCCTCGCTACGAGCAGTACTTC. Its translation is CSVELVGPRYEQYF.